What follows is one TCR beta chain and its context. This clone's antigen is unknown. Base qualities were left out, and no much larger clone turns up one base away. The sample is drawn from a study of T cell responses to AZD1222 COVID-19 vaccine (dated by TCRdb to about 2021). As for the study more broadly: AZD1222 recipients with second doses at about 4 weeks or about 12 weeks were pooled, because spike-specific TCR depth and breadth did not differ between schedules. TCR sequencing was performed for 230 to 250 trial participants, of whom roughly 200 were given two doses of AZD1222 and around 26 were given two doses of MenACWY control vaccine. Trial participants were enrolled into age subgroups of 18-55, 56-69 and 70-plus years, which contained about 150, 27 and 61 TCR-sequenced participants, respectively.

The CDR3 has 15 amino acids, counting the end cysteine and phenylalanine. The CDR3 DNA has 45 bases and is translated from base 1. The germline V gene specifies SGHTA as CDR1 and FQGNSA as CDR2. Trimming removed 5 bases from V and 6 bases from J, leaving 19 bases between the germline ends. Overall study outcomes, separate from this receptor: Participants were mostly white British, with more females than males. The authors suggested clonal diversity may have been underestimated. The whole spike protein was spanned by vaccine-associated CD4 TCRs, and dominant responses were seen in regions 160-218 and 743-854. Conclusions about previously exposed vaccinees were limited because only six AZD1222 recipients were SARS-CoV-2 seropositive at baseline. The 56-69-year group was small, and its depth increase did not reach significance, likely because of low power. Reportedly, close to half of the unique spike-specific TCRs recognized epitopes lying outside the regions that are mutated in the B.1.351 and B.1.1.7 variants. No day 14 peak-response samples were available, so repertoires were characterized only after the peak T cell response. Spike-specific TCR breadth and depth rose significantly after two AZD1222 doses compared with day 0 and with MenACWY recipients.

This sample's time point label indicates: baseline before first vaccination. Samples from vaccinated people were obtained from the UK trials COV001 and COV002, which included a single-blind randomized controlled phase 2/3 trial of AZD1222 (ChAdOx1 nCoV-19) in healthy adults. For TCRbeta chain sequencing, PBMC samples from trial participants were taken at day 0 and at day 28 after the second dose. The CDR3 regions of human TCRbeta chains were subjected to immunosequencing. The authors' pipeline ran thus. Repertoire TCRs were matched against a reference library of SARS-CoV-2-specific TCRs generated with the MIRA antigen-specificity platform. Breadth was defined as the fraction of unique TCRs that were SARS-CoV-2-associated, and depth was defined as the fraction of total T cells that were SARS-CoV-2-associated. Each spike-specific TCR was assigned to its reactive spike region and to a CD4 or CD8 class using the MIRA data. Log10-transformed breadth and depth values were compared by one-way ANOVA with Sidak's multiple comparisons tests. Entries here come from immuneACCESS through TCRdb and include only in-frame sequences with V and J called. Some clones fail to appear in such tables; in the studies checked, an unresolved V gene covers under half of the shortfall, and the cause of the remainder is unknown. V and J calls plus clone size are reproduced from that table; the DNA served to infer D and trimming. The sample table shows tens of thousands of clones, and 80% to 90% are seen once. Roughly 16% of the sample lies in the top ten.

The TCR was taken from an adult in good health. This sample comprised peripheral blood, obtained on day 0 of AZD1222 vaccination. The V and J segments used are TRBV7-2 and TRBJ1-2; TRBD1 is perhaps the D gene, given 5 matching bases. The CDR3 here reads CASSQTPPGGNGYTF. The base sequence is TGTGCCAGCAGCCAAACCCCCCCCGGGGGAAATGGCTACACCTTC.